A single sample gave rise to the 23 T cell receptor beta chains below, sequenced in a study of memory CD4+ T cells and cytomegalovirus serostatus (dated by TCRdb to the late 2010s). Single viable CD3+CD4+CD8-CD45RO+ cells were sorted as memory CD4+ T cells on a FACSAria II. Preparation of the library involved the immunoSEQ multiplex PCR assay. Sourced from immuneACCESS, this table was stored by TCRdb with only in-frame sequences that have V and J called. A share of the clones is absent; for the studies checked, an unresolved V gene accounts for under half, and the remainder has no known explanation. The sample table records under 80,000 clones; more than 75% of these occur just once. The ten largest clones take up about 1% of the sample. Input material: memory CD4+ T cells from blood. These TCRs come from an adult in good health and CMV-seronegative.

The chain couples TRBV7-8 to TRBJ1-1, with TRBD1 matching 7 bases. Germline trimming cut 6 bases from V and 6 bases from J; bases unmatched to any gene: 1. Germline lookup yields CDR1 SGHVS and CDR2 FQNEAQ. There are 11 residues in the CDR3. The chain's CDR3 is CASRTGAEAFF. As DNA, the CDR3 is TGTGCCAGCAGAACAGGGGCTGAAGCTTTCTTT.

CDR3 in amino acids: CASTLRSGGFDEQFF. CDR3 nucleotide sequence: TGTGCCAGCACCCTAAGAAGCGGGGGTTTTGATGAGCAGTTCTTC. The chain is built from TRBV5-4 and TRBJ2-1, with TRBD2 matching over 8 bases. The CDR3 consists of 15 residues. CDR1 and CDR2 from the germline V gene are SGHNT and YYREEE (reference sequence). Germline trimming cut 6 bases from V and 8 bases from J; bases unmatched to any gene: 13.

The chain couples TRBV2 to TRBJ1-5; D unclear. V shed 7 bases and J shed 6 bases, with 16 bases lying between them. Germline V gene sequence: CDR1 SNHLY, CDR2 FYNNEI. CDR3 size: 14 residues. The CDR3 DNA is TGTGCCAGCAAGGGAAACGTCGGCAGTCAGCCCCAGCATTTT. Encoded protein: CASKGNVGSQPQHF.

V usage is TRBV11-2 and J usage is TRBJ2-3; 11 nucleotides match TRBD1. Germline assignment: CDR1 SGHAT and CDR2 FQNNGV. V shed 2 bases, J shed 0 bases, and the junction held 7 bases outside the gene matches. This CDR3 comprises 18 residues. The CDR3 is CASSLTGQGDSSTDTQYF. For the CDR3, the DNA is TGTGCCAGCAGCTTAACGGGACAGGGGGATTCTAGCACAGATACGCAGTATTTT.

The chain recombines TRBV30 with TRBJ1-3; D is uncertain. V lost 4 bases and J 0 bases, leaving 1 base between the germline ends. The CDR3 totals 11 residues. Per the germline V gene, CDR1 is GTSNPN and CDR2 is SVGIG (reference sequence). The CDR3 here is CAWTSGNTIYF. In nucleotides, the CDR3 is TGTGCCTGGACCTCTGGAAACACCATATATTTT.

The chain links TRBV19 to TRBJ1-1, with 8 bases identical to TRBD1. The CDR3 is 14 residues long. The V gene end was trimmed by 4 bases and the J gene end by 2 bases; junction bases not matched to a gene: 3. The V gene's germline CDR1 is LNHDA and CDR2 SQIVND (reference sequence). CDR3 bases: TGTGCCAGTAGTAGGGGACAGGCCAACACTGAAGCTTTCTTT. Residues: CASSRGQANTEAFF. The whole variable domain, filled in from reference TRBV19 and TRBJ1-1, reads DGGITQSPKYLFRKEGQNVTLSCEQNLNHDAMYWYRQDPGQGLRLIYYSQIVNDFQKGDIAEGYSVSREKKESFPLTVTSAQKNPTAFYLCASSRGQANTEAFFGQGTRLTVV.

The chain joins TRBV19 to TRBJ1-2; D ambiguous. The CDR3 runs to 12 residues. Germline V gene data show CDR1 as LNHDA and CDR2 as SQIVND (reference sequence). Trimming took 5 bases from V and 4 from J, leaving 8 bases between them. CDR3 in amino acids: CASSLAGYGYTF. DNA of the CDR3: TGTGCCAGTAGTTTAGCGGGCTATGGCTACACCTTC.

This clone is a singleton in its sample. The chain recombines TRBV21-1 with TRBJ2-7; TRBD1 is the table's D call and was not checked against the DNA. TRBV21-1 is classified as a pseudogene. CDR3 length: 14 amino acids. The CDR3 sequence is CASSKGTGGFEQYF. CDR3 DNA sequence: TGTGCCAGCAGCAAAGGAACAGGGGGCTTCGAGCAGTACTTC.

This clone was seen a handful of times. This chain links TRBV12-5 with TRBJ1-5; 8 positions agree with TRBD1. With V trimmed by 1 base and J by 4 bases, 15 bases remained unmatched. The CDR3 is 19 amino acids. The germline V gene has CDR1 LGHNT and CDR2 FRNRAP. CDR3 in amino acids: CASGLDGQGRWVWNQPQHF. In DNA, the CDR3 is TGTGCTAGTGGTTTGGACGGACAGGGAAGGTGGGTATGGAATCAGCCCCAGCATTTT.

The rearrangement joins TRBV5-1 to TRBJ1-2, with TRBD1 matching 7 bases. There are 16 residues in the CDR3. The junction had 14 bases not matched to a gene; V was cut back by 5 bases and J by 4 bases. Germline V gene lookup returns CDR1 SGHRS and CDR2 YFSETQ. The CDR3 bases are TGCGCCAGCAGGATGGTACCGGGACAGAGCTCCTATGGCTACACCTTC. This codes for CASRMVPGQSSYGYTF.

This clone has more than one count but fewer than ten. The chain uses TRBV7-2 and TRBJ2-7; 10 bases agree with TRBD1. Losses at the gene ends were 6 bases for V and 1 base for J; bases not matched to a gene: 3. Germline V gene data show CDR1 as SGHTA and CDR2 as FQGNSA. This CDR3 spans 14 amino acids. CDR3 sequence (DNA): TGTGCCAGCAGGGGACAGGGGATATCCTACGAGCAGTACTTC. It encodes CASRGQGISYEQYF.

This chain connects TRBV12-5 to TRBJ1-1; TRBD1 matches 12 bases. The CDR3 contains 19 residues. With V trimmed by 3 bases and J by 0 bases, 11 bases remained unmatched. Germline CDR1 and CDR2: LGHNT and FRNRAP. In DNA form, the CDR3 reads TGTGCTAGTGGTTTCCGGGACAGGGGGCCGATCATCATGAACACTGAAGCTTTCTTT. Translation gives CASGFRDRGPIIMNTEAFF.

This clone came up once. V gene TRBV9 combines with J gene TRBJ2-5; the match to TRBD2 covers 9 bases. Germline loops: CDR1 SGDLS, CDR2 YYNGEE. Losses at the gene ends were 0 bases for V and 2 bases for J; bases not matched to a gene: 2. There are 15 residues in the CDR3. In nucleotides, the CDR3 is TGTGCCAGCAGCGTAGTGCTAGCGGGGCAAGAGACCCAGTACTTC. The encoded protein is CASSVVLAGQETQYF.

This chain connects TRBV6-5 to TRBJ2-1; a possible D gene is TRBD1 (6 bases). This CDR3 has 16 residues. CDR1 and CDR2 (germline): MNHEY, SVGAGI. Trimming left V 0 bases short and J 5 bases short, with 14 bases between. The CDR3 DNA sequence: TGTGCCAGCAGTTACTCACGTAACCCAGGGGACAATGAGCAGTTCTTC. It translates to CASSYSRNPGDNEQFF.

The rearrangement uses TRBV19 and TRBJ1-4, with D possibly being TRBD1 (6 bases). The ends were cut back, 2 bases at V and 3 bases at J, with 10 bases in the middle. Germline loops: CDR1 LNHDA, CDR2 SQIVND (reference sequence). The CDR3 is made up of 15 amino acids. CDR3 in DNA: TGTGCCAGTAGTATATTGGGGGCTGCTAATGAAAAACTGTTTTTT. It encodes CASSILGAANEKLFF.

The genes are TRBV6-5 and TRBJ1-3, with D hard to call. V was pared by 10 bases and J by 0 bases, with 10 bases between. Germline-derived CDR1 and CDR2 are MNHEY and SVGAGI. This CDR3 spans 13 amino acids. CDR3 in amino acids: CATLGFSGNTIYF. CDR3 coding DNA: TGTGCCACCCTGGGATTCTCTGGAAACACCATATATTTT.

This clone was detected a few times. The gene calls are TRBV5-6 and TRBJ2-5; 9 bases line up with TRBD1. Germline loops: CDR1 SGHDT, CDR2 YYEEEE. J lost 4 bases, V lost 4 bases, and 2 bases had no gene match. The CDR3 consists of 13 residues. DNA of the CDR3: TGTGCCAGCAGCCTGACAGGGGGAGAGACCCAGTACTTC. It yields the protein CASSLTGGETQYF.

V gene TRBV5-1 combines with J gene TRBJ2-7; D is perhaps TRBD1 or TRBD2 (7 bases each). The V gene lost 1 base and the J gene lost 2 bases, with 13 bases spanning the gap. This CDR3 region has 15 residues. Germline assignment: CDR1 SGHRS and CDR2 YFSETQ. This CDR3 reads CASSLSRGGPYEQYF. As DNA, the CDR3 is TGCGCCAGCAGCTTGTCCAGGGGGGGACCCTACGAGCAGTACTTC.

This rearrangement joins TRBV4-1 to TRBJ1-2; no clear D gene. V lost 4 bases to trimming and J lost 5 bases, with 14 bases between them. The length of the CDR3 is 14 residues. Germline V gene data show CDR1 as MGHRA and CDR2 as YSYEKL. The chain's CDR3 is CASSRRSEIYGYTF. CDR3 sequence (DNA): TGCGCCAGCAGCCGCCGGTCGGAGATATATGGCTACACCTTC.

This clone is a singleton in its sample. The chain joins TRBV7-2 to TRBJ1-1; 7 nucleotides align to TRBD1. The CDR3 extends over 14 amino acids. V lost 5 bases, J lost 1 base, and 4 bases stayed unmatched. Looked up from germline, CDR1 is SGHTA and CDR2 is FQGNSA. In DNA, the CDR3 is TGTGCCAGCAGCGCACAGGGGCAGAACACTGAAGCTTTCTTT. This sequence encodes CASSAQGQNTEAFF. The full variable domain, its missing parts supplied by reference TRBV7-2 and TRBJ1-1, is GAGVSQSPSNKVTEKGKDVELRCDPISGHTALYWYRQSLGQGLEFLIYFQGNSAPDKSGLPSDRFSAERTGGSVSTLTIQRTQQEDSAVYLCASSAQGQNTEAFFGQGTRLTVV.

The chain uses TRBV5-1 and TRBJ1-4; tentative D call: TRBD1 (5 bases). The CDR3 consists of 15 residues. CDR1 is SGHRS, CDR2 YFSETQ, per germline. Between the trimmed V and J ends, which lost 3 bases and 3 bases, there was a span of 12 bases. The CDR3 reads CASSYRGVANEKLFF. DNA for the CDR3: TGCGCCAGCAGCTACAGAGGGGTGGCTAATGAAAAACTGTTTTTT.

This clone was observed once. V and J are TRBV28 and TRBJ1-4, with TRBD1 identical over 7 bases. The CDR3 extends over 16 amino acids. The junction had 9 bases not matched to a gene; V was cut back by 4 bases and J by 4 bases. Per the germline V gene, CDR1 is MDHEN and CDR2 is SYDVKM. In nucleotides, the CDR3 is TGTGCCAGCAGTTCCCCCCGGACAGGTGGTAATGAAAAACTGTTTTTT. Translated: CASSSPRTGGNEKLFF.

The V call is TRBV28, the J call TRBJ2-7; no reliable D call. Germline V gene lookup returns CDR1 MDHEN and CDR2 SYDVKM. The CDR3 covers 12 residues. The ends were cut back, 3 bases at V and 2 bases at J, with 5 bases in the middle. The chain's CDR3 is CASSFRTYEQYF. Here the CDR3 DNA reads TGTGCCAGCAGTTTCCGGACCTACGAGCAGTACTTC.